This record concerns one T cell receptor beta chain sequence. The sample comes from a study of control samples from healthy donors and cancer patients. Measured with immunoSEQ multiplex PCR; TCRdb has only the in-frame clones, and not every one. The sample yields about 120,000 clones, around nine tenths seen once. The CDR3 spans 13 residues. The germline gives CDR1 LGHNT, CDR2 FRNRAP. Trimming removed 7 bases at V and 2 bases at J, with 9 bases between. Material for sequencing was blood. The gene calls are TRBV12-5 and TRBJ1-3; D may be TRBD1 (5 bases). This sequence originates from a man under 40 in good health. The DNA of the CDR3 is TGTGCTAGTGTTCGGACACCTGGAAACACCATATATTTT. Its translation is CASVRTPGNTIYF.